These 12 T cell receptor beta chains share one sample of origin, sequenced in a study of blood T cells in healthy people across ages. For the second PCR, which ran for roughly 6 to 11 cycles, a sample-barcoded 5' primer and a J-beta primer mix were used. TCRdb itself ran the 5' RACE reads through MiXCR, one entry per CDR3 protein. The sample lists approximately 1.5 million distinct CDR3 sequences, about 35% occurring once. The specimen sequenced was blood. These receptors were collected from a woman under 40 in good health.

This clonotype was found a few times. This sequence joins TRBV7-2 and TRBJ1-2; no clear D. Germline V gene data show CDR1 as SGHTA and CDR2 as FQGNSA. Deletions cut 5 bases from V and 4 bases from J, with 14 bases between. The CDR3 runs 14 residues. The CDR3 bases are TGTGCCAGCAGCCCAGCGGGCTACGGCTATGGCTACACCTTC. It encodes CASSPAGYGYGYTF.

Concerning this clonotype: A read error may account for a junction end that differs from germline. The V and J genes are TRBV4-1 and TRBJ2-7, with D unresolved. Germline-derived CDR1 and CDR2 are MGHRA and YSYEKL. The CDR3 loop spans 12 amino acids. The CDR3: CTSSQGPYEQYF. CDR3 sequence (DNA): TGCACCAGCAGCCAAGGACCCTACGAGCAGTACTTC.

Turning to this clonotype: A clone one base away is much larger, so this may be a read error. The chain has TRBV4-1 and TRBJ2-6; 13 positions agree with TRBD2. The CDR3 totals 18 residues. CDR1 MGHRA and CDR2 YSYEKL come from the germline V gene. The CDR3 protein is CASSQALAGGPGANVPTF. The CDR3, as DNA: TGCGCCAGCAGCCAAGCACTAGCGGGGGGGCCTGGGGCCAACGTCCCGACTTTC.

In this sample, this clonotype turned up a few times. The chain recombines TRBV5-1 with TRBJ2-7, with D tentatively TRBD1 (5 bases). CDR1 is SGHRS and CDR2 is YFSETQ in the germline V gene. V was shortened by 2 bases and J by 4 bases, with 10 bases between the two germline ends. The CDR3 sequence is 13 residues long. The CDR3 nucleotides are TGCGCCAGCAGCTTCGACAGAAGATACGAGCAGTACTTC. Amino acid sequence: CASSFDRRYEQYF.

This clonotype has only a few counts. As DNA, the CDR3 is TGCGCCAGCAGCTACCAGCCGAGCACTGAAGCTTTCTTT. Its translation is CASSYQPSTEAFF. The rearrangement links TRBV5-1 to TRBJ1-1; D is ambiguous. The germline gives CDR1 SGHRS, CDR2 YFSETQ. There are 13 residues in the CDR3. Trimming stripped 3 bases from V and 4 bases from J, with 10 bases between.

In regard to this clonotype: The junction shows a germline mismatch at one end, possibly a read error. The chain joins TRBV10-3 to TRBJ2-3; D is possibly TRBD1 or TRBD2 (5 bases each). Germline lookup yields CDR1 ENHRY and CDR2 SYGVKD. This CDR3 has 14 amino acids. This CDR3 reads CAIRELQSTDTQYF. CDR3 DNA: TGCGCCATCAGGGAGCTACAGAGCACAGATACGCAGTATTTT.

The CDR3 spells CSARDAGLAGGETQYF. The DNA for the CDR3 is TGCAGTGCTAGAGACGCTGGACTAGCGGGGGGAGAGACCCAGTACTTC. The J gene is TRBJ2-5, the V gene TRBV20-1, with TRBD2 identical over 14 bases. Germline-derived CDR1 and CDR2 are DFQATT and SNEGSKA (reference sequence). Trimming cost V 0 bases and J 4 bases; bases outside gene matches: 4. There are 16 residues in the CDR3.

This clonotype was seen a few times. This rearrangement joins TRBV29-1 to TRBJ2-5, with a tentative D call TRBD2 (5 bases). From germline, CDR1 is SQVTM and CDR2 ANQGSEA. V shed 5 bases and J shed 5 bases, with 15 bases lying between them. The CDR3 totals 13 residues. CDR3: CSVRREGRETQYF. Here the CDR3 DNA reads TGCAGCGTTCGTCGGGAAGGTAGGGAGACCCAGTACTTC.

In this sample, this clonotype turned up a few times. V is TRBV28 and J is TRBJ2-1; 11 nucleotides agree with TRBD2. This CDR3 contains 14 residues. Trimming at V came to 6 bases and at J to 4 bases, leaving 2 bases not matched to a gene. Per the germline V gene, CDR1 is MDHEN and CDR2 is SYDVKM. The CDR3 here is CASSASGRYNEQFF. DNA for the CDR3: TGTGCCAGCAGCGCTAGCGGGAGGTACAATGAGCAGTTCTTC.

In its sample, this clonotype was seen many times. This chain uses TRBV27 with TRBJ2-5, with D possibly TRBD2 on 5 matching bases. The CDR3 is 13 amino acids. Germline CDR1 MNHEY, CDR2 SMNVEV (reference sequence). V dropped 6 bases and J dropped 5 bases, with 13 bases sitting between them. In DNA form, the CDR3 reads TGTGCCAGCAGCGAGGGTAGGCGGGAGACCCAGTACTTC. Translation gives CASSEGRRETQYF.

The chain has TRBV6-6 and TRBJ2-5; 8 bases are a match to TRBD2. V shed 5 bases and J 5 bases; nucleotides not matched to a gene: 10. Germline assignment: CDR1 MNHNY and CDR2 SVGAGI (reference sequence). This CDR3 region has 15 residues. CDR3 sequence (DNA): TGTGCCAGCAGTCACGGGAGGGGGGGCCGTGAGACCCAGTACTTC. Translation: CASSHGRGGRETQYF.

This clonotype was seen a few times. This chain links TRBV27 with TRBJ2-5, with D unclear. Germline V gene lookup returns CDR1 MNHEY and CDR2 SMNVEV (reference sequence). With 2 bases removed from V and 5 bases from J, the gap between germline ends came to 9 bases. The CDR3 covers 13 residues. The CDR3: CASSLRDSETQYF. DNA for the CDR3: TGTGCCAGCAGTTTAAGAGATTCGGAGACCCAGTACTTC.